The clone carrying this TCR beta chain has just one count. Antigen unknown. These data originate in a study of beta chain features in type 1 diabetes. General study points: Any PCR bias toward short templates would affect both groups alike. Patients with type 1 diabetes showed fewer VDJ junction insertions and more deletions. Using cDNA template may skew counts toward highly expressing activated cells. TCRB CDR3s from Type 1 diabetes patients were moderately but significantly shorter in all four CD4+ subsets.

Via CD45RO/CCR7/CD25/CD127/CD95/CD27, cells of the CD4+ naive, central memory, regulatory and stem cell-like memory subsets were sorted. Expressed TCRB transcripts got sequenced, as all isolated RNA was reverse transcribed. Method: immunoSEQ multiplex PCR; TCRdb's copy keeps in-frame clones and lacks some. The profile shows about 15,000 clones, roughly 69% of them singletons. Deletions cut 3 bases from V and 5 bases from J, with 3 bases between. Germline-derived CDR1 and CDR2 are SGHRS and YFSETQ. The CDR3 loop spans 11 amino acids. Source material: Tregs from blood. The chain uses TRBV5-1 and TRBJ2-1; D remains unclear. The clonotype originates from a man aged 25-45 years with type 1 diabetes. CDR3 DNA sequence: TGCGCCAGCAGCTCAAACAATGAGCAGTTCTTC. Its translation: CASSSNNEQFF.